The T cell receptor (beta chain) under discussion was sequenced for a study of blood T cell repertoires in COVID-19 (dated by TCRdb to 2020 to 2021). Study-level background: Collaborator samples came from the United States, Italy and Spain and covered acute and convalescent phases of COVID-19. Where available, HLA class I and class II types were taken from metadata supplied by the sample provider and were not determined by assay-based typing. The repertoires were released in a freely available public database intended as a resource for research on the immune response to SARS-CoV-2. The samples were drawn from the first 160 participants of the ongoing ImmuneRACE study and from over 950 subjects provided by 6 global collaborators. Sample metadata almost always included a de-identified subject ID, COVID-19 status, age in years and sex. Deeply sampled blood TCRbeta repertoires from subjects exposed to, actively infected with, or recovered from COVID-19 were included in the dataset. The material from the prospective study consisted of cDNA or gDNA derived from T cells, B-cell-depleted T cells, or PBMCs. The full study reports these points: Clinical and demographic metadata were provided uncurated, with the amount varying by source and participant.

Participants in the prospective study were aged about 18 to 100 years, lived in some 24 United States geographic areas, and enrolled through a virtual design. In the prospective study, cohorts were assigned on the basis of participant-reported clinical history obtained from a screening survey and a study questionnaire. Mobile phlebotomists in the prospective study collected whole blood, serum and a nasopharyngeal or oropharyngeal swab from every participant. Additional blood draws and questionnaires over an approximately two-month period could optionally be provided by prospective study participants. Before DNA extraction, blood samples from the prospective study were shipped at room temperature or frozen. Worth noting for this clone: The target of this receptor is not known. No per-base quality is available; no much larger clone lies one base away.

The CDR3, from cysteine to phenylalanine, totals 15 residues. Only the CDR3 DNA is retained, 45 bases long and in frame from the first base. Germline trimming amounts to 0 bases on V and 2 bases on J, with 5 as the count of junction bases outside the gene matches. The germline V gene supplies CDR1 SGDLS and CDR2 YYNGEE. The immunoSEQ Assay, a bias-controlled multiplex PCR, was used to amplify TCRbeta CDR3 regions from genomic DNA. The paper's processing steps were these. The number of nucleated cells in each sample was estimated from the amplification of reference gene primers within the assay. To quantify the absolute abundance of each unique TCRbeta CDR3 rearrangement, sequence reads were collapsed and filtered. For each sample, productive Simpson clonality was calculated by taking the square root of Simpson's diversity index across productive rearrangements. TCRdb took over this immuneACCESS table, retaining in-frame rearrangements with V and J assigned. Such tables are incomplete; in checked studies, under half of the missing clones stem from an unresolved V gene, and the remainder is unexplained. D and trimming come from the DNA, and the V and J calls and clone size come from that table. In all, the sample holds about 220,000 clones, and approximately 80% of those were seen once. 1.3% of the sample is in the top ten clones.

Sequences were obtained from PBMCs or T cells enriched from blood (not recorded which). The sequence was collected from a woman in her forties with acute COVID-19. Recombination connected TRBV9 to TRBJ2-7, and TRBD1 aligns with 7 junction nucleotides. This receptor carries the CDR3 CASSVDGTATYEQYF. The nucleotide sequence reads TGTGCCAGCAGCGTAGATGGGACAGCCACCTACGAGCAGTACTTC.